The 15 T cell receptor beta chains presented below share a single source sample, sequenced in a study of T-cell reconstitution after alpha-beta-depleted transplantation in children. TCRbeta library construction was performed incorporating unique molecular identifiers. TCRdb re-called the PCR reads through MiXCR, storing one row per CDR3 protein. The table records approximately 270,000 distinct CDR3 sequences, roughly 25% of them present only once. The source was PBMCs, mostly from graft donor cells, collected 360 days after TCRalphabeta/CD19-depleted stem cell transplant. These receptors came from a female patient aged 2-15 years who had a stem cell transplant for congenital amegakaryocytic thrombocytopenia, so the T cells may come from the graft donor.

The rearrangement joins TRBV20-1 to TRBJ1-6; 7 bases are shared with TRBD1. CDR3 length: 14 amino acids. The junction had 7 bases not matched to a gene; V was cut back by 4 bases and J by 7 bases. Germline V CDR1 and CDR2: DFQATT, SNEGSKA (reference sequence). CDR3 amino acids: CSATTTGMNSPLHF. The CDR3 region has the DNA TGCAGTGCTACCACGACAGGGATGAATTCACCCCTCCACTTT.

The J gene is TRBJ2-7, the V gene TRBV4-1, with 9 bases lining up with TRBD2. Germline V CDR1 and CDR2: MGHRA, YSYEKL. The CDR3 extends over 16 amino acids. V was clipped by 0 bases and J by 5 bases; unmatched bases: 8. CDR3: CASSQDHSGRVHEQYF. For the CDR3, the DNA is TGCGCCAGCAGCCAAGATCATAGCGGGAGAGTCCACGAGCAGTACTTC.

The table lists this clonotype with a few counts. This rearrangement joins TRBV9 to TRBJ2-1, with 8 bases lining up with TRBD2. Germline CDR1 is SGDLS and CDR2 is YYNGEE. The V gene end was trimmed by 2 bases and the J gene end by 6 bases; junction bases not matched to a gene: 4. There are 14 residues in the CDR3. CDR3 coding DNA: TGTGCCAGCAGCGTTAGCGGGATGGGCAATGAGCAGTTCTTC. Encoded protein: CASSVSGMGNEQFF.

The V gene is TRBV4-1, the J gene TRBJ2-5, with 11 positions matching TRBD1. CDR3 size: 16 residues. V shed 1 base, J shed 4 bases, and the junction held 5 bases outside the gene matches. CDR1 and CDR2 from the germline V gene are MGHRA and YSYEKL. CDR3 sequence: CASSQVMGQGVETQYF. The DNA of the CDR3 is TGCGCCAGCAGCCAAGTGATGGGACAGGGGGTAGAGACCCAGTACTTC.

V gene TRBV4-1 combines with J gene TRBJ2-7; 11 bases fit TRBD2. Trimming at V came to 3 bases and at J to 2 bases, leaving 9 bases not matched to a gene. Germline loops: CDR1 MGHRA, CDR2 YSYEKL. This CDR3 contains 17 residues. CDR3 bases: TGCGCCAGCAGCCACGGGACTAGCGGAAAAGGAACCTACGAGCAGTACTTC. This sequence encodes CASSHGTSGKGTYEQYF.

This chain uses TRBV10-3 with TRBJ2-3; TRBD2 agrees at 7 bases. The CDR3 is 14 residues long. From germline, CDR1 is ENHRY and CDR2 SYGVKD. J lost 6 bases, V lost 4 bases, and 7 bases had no gene match. As DNA, the CDR3 is TGTGCCATCAGTGGTGGCGGGGGAACTGATACGCAGTATTTT. This gives the protein CAISGGGGTDTQYF.

The gene calls are TRBV28 and TRBJ1-2; D might be TRBD1 (6 bases). Between the trimmed V and J ends, which lost 2 bases and 8 bases, there was a span of 21 bases. Germline CDR1 reads MDHEN; CDR2 reads SYDVKM. CDR3 length: 16 residues. The CDR3 bases are TGTGCCAGCAGTTTAATCGGTTCAGTCACAGGGCGAGGCTACACCTTC. This gives the protein CASSLIGSVTGRGYTF.

The J gene is TRBJ2-3, the V gene TRBV4-1; 12 bases are shared with TRBD2. V dropped 3 bases and J dropped 5; count of bases not matched to a gene: 9. CDR3 length: 17 residues. Germline assignment: CDR1 MGHRA and CDR2 YSYEKL. The CDR3 bases are TGCGCCAGCAGCCATCAATCTAGCGGGGGGGCAGGAGATACGCAGTATTTT. Translating it yields CASSHQSSGGAGDTQYF.

The V gene is TRBV7-7, the J gene TRBJ2-2; D perhaps matches TRBD1 (6 bases). The CDR3 covers 15 residues. CDR1 and CDR2 (germline): SSHAT, FNYEAQ (reference sequence). Trimming stripped 2 bases from V and 2 bases from J, with 9 bases between. Here the CDR3 DNA reads TGTGCCAGCAGCTTACAGGGGCATAACACCGGGGAGCTGTTTTTT. It yields the protein CASSLQGHNTGELFF.

The chain has TRBV20-1 and TRBJ2-7; weak D call: TRBD1 (5 bases). V lost 3 bases, J lost 2 bases, and 17 bases lay in between. CDR1 is DFQATT, CDR2 SNEGSKA, per germline (reference sequence). The CDR3 covers 15 residues. CDR3: CSARKESTGAYEQYF. CDR3 nucleotides: TGCAGTGCTAGGAAGGAGTCCACAGGAGCCTACGAGCAGTACTTC.

This clonotype was detected only a few times. The chain uses TRBV24-1 and TRBJ2-3, with unresolved D. The CDR3 totals 15 residues. Germline values: CDR1 KGHDR, CDR2 SFDVKD. Trimming cost V 1 base and J 0 bases, with 7 bases left between them. The CDR3 sequence is CATSDFGRSTDTQYF. DNA of the CDR3: TGTGCCACCAGTGATTTCGGCCGAAGCACAGATACGCAGTATTTT.

The chain carries TRBV7-2 and TRBJ1-1; unclear D gene. The CDR3 spans 16 residues. V gave up 0 bases and J gave up 5 bases, with 16 bases separating them. CDR1 is SGHTA and CDR2 is FQGNSA in the germline V gene. CDR3 nucleotides: TGTGCCAGCAGCTTAGCATTTGGTCCGCGAGGGACTGAAGCTTTCTTT. Translation gives CASSLAFGPRGTEAFF.

The chain uses TRBV5-1 and TRBJ2-3; D is unresolved. This CDR3 has 14 amino acids. The germline gives CDR1 SGHRS, CDR2 YFSETQ. Trimming pared 0 bases from V and 4 bases from J, leaving 9 bases between. The CDR3 sequence: CASSLANAADTQYF. The CDR3 nucleotides read TGCGCCAGCAGCTTGGCCAATGCAGCAGATACGCAGTATTTT.

In DNA, the CDR3 is TGTGCCAGCAGCTTCTTGGGACTAGCGGTTTACAATGAGCAGTTCTTC. Translating it yields CASSFLGLAVYNEQFF. The gene calls are TRBV7-2 and TRBJ2-1; 11 bases are a match to TRBD2. CDR1 SGHTA and CDR2 FQGNSA come from the germline V gene. The V and J ends lost 3 bases and 4 bases, in that order; junction bases with no gene match: 5. There are 16 residues in the CDR3.

This clonotype was observed at least ten times. The chain carries TRBV6-5 and TRBJ2-3; D might be TRBD2 (7 bases). This CDR3 spans 15 amino acids. Trimming pared 2 bases from V and 3 bases from J, leaving 12 bases between. In germline, CDR1 is MNHEY, CDR2 SVGAGI. For the CDR3, the DNA is TGTGCCAGCAGTTACGGGGGCGGGAGTACAGATACGCAGTATTTT. Translated, it gives CASSYGGGSTDTQYF.